Following are 19 T cell receptor beta chains from one sample sequenced in a study of glioma-infiltrating T cells. Using RNA template, CDR3s of TCR alpha and beta were amplified with iRepertoire arm-PCR. MiXCR was run by TCRdb on the multiplex PCR reads, yielding one entry per CDR3 protein. The sample holds around 190,000 distinct CDR3 sequences, over 30% seen once. The sequenced sample consisted of glioma tissue, nonneoplastic brain tissue, or PBMCs (not recorded which). Receptors originate from a human donor with low-grade glioma or glioblastoma, undergoing nonglioma brain surgery, or in good health (not recorded which).

On this clonotype itself: This may arise from a read error, as a much more abundant clone is one base away. The rearrangement links TRBV11-2 to TRBJ2-3; D is unresolved. Germline CDR1 reads SGHAT; CDR2 reads FQNNGV. The CDR3 loop spans 14 amino acids. V lost 1 base to trimming and J lost 4 bases, with 9 bases between them. CDR3 amino acids: CASSLGLNADTQYF. The CDR3 nucleotides are TGTGCCAGCAGCTTAGGTCTGAACGCAGATACGCAGTATTTT. Together with reference TRBV11-2 and TRBJ2-3, the CDR3 gives the full variable domain: EAGVAQSPRYKIIEKRQSVAFWCNPISGHATLYWYQQILGQGPKLLIQFQNNGVVDDSQLPKDRFSAERLKGVDSTLKIQPAKLEDSAVYLCASSLGLNADTQYFGPGTRLTVL.

CDR3 residues: CASRNKPGLSTGELFF. The CDR3 DNA reads as TGTGCCAGCAGGAACAAGCCGGGACTAAGCACCGGGGAGCTGTTTTTT. The chain links TRBV6-2 or TRBV6-3 to TRBJ2-2, with 7 bases identical to TRBD2. Germline CDR1 reads MNHEY; CDR2 reads SVGEGT. V shed 6 bases and J 4 bases; nucleotides not matched to a gene: 11. This CDR3 contains 16 residues.

Comment on this clonotype: One base away lies a much larger clone, so this may be a sequencing read error. The chain is built from TRBV7-6 and TRBJ1-3; D not resolved. Germline V lookup: CDR1 SGHVS, CDR2 FNYEAQ. The CDR3 loop spans 15 amino acids. CDR3 sequence reads: CASSPNSGSGNTIYF. CDR3 coding DNA: TGTGCTAGCAGCCCCAACTCGGGCTCTGGAAACACCATATATTTT.

This clonotype was seen at least ten times. The chain links TRBV18 to TRBJ2-5; D uncertain. The germline gives CDR1 KGHSH, CDR2 LQKENI. Between the trimmed V and J ends, which lost 5 bases and 2 bases, there was a span of 9 bases. The CDR3 spans 13 residues. The CDR3 is CASSAEVQETQYF. CDR3 coding DNA: TGTGCCAGCTCAGCGGAAGTACAAGAGACCCAGTACTTC. The whole variable domain, remainder taken from reference TRBV18 and TRBJ2-5, is NAGVMQNPRHLVRRRGQEARLRCSPMKGHSHVYWYRQLPEEGLKFMVYLQKENIIDESGMPKERFSAEFPKEGPSILRIQQVVRGDSAAYFCASSAEVQETQYFGPGTRLLVL.

To note about this clonotype: This sequence may be a read error, since a much larger clone differs from it by one base. The chain is built from TRBV6-5 and TRBJ2-1, with 11 bases matching TRBD2. Germline CDR1 and CDR2: MNHEY and SVGAGI. The ends lost 1 base at V and 12 bases at J; junction bases unmatched: 5. This CDR3 region has 14 residues. In DNA, the CDR3 is TGTGCCAGCAGTTACTTTAGCGGGAGGGATGGGCAGTTCTTC. Residues: CASSYFSGRDGQFF.

This clonotype was found many times. The rearrangement links TRBV4-1 to TRBJ1-1; D call uncertain. Trimming took off 2 bases at V and 0 bases at J, with 7 bases between the two ends. This CDR3 has 14 amino acids. Germline V lookup: CDR1 MGHRA, CDR2 YSYEKL. The CDR3 bases are TGCGCCAGCAGCCAAAGTTTGGTGAACACTGAAGCTTTCTTT. Amino acid sequence: CASSQSLVNTEAFF.

This chain uses TRBV29-1 with TRBJ2-7; D unresolved. The CDR3 is 13 residues long. Germline values: CDR1 SQVTM, CDR2 ANQGSEA. Trimming cost V 5 bases and J 7 bases, with 18 bases left between them. CDR3 protein: CSVSPQQSNEQYF. CDR3 in DNA: TGCAGCGTTTCCCCACAACAGAGCAATGAGCAGTACTTC.

The sample holds a few counts of this clonotype. This rearrangement joins TRBV11-2 to TRBJ2-1; 11 bases align to TRBD2. This CDR3 contains 15 residues. J gave up 8 bases and V 3 bases, and 6 bases lay outside the gene matches. The germline CDR1 and CDR2 sequences are SGHAT and FQNNGV. The CDR3: CASSLTSGASDEQFF. The CDR3 DNA is TGTGCCAGCAGCTTGACTAGCGGGGCCTCGGATGAGCAGTTCTTC.

Concerning this clonotype itself: Given a much more abundant clone one base away, this may be a read error. The chain has TRBV7-2 and TRBJ1-2; TRBD1 matches at 7 bases. CDR1 and CDR2 from the germline V gene are SGHTA and FQGNSA. This CDR3 contains 13 residues. CDR3: CASSPGQAYCYTF. CDR3 bases: TGTGCCAGCAGCCCCGGACAGGCCTATTGCTACACCTTC.

The rearrangement links TRBV9 to TRBJ2-7; the D gene is possibly TRBD1 (5 bases). Germline V gives CDR1 SGDLS, CDR2 YYNGEE. The CDR3 is 14 residues long. V was pared by 0 bases and J by 5 bases, with 12 bases between. The chain's CDR3 is CASSVGSWGDEQYF. The CDR3 bases are TGTGCCAGCAGCGTAGGCAGTTGGGGCGACGAGCAGTACTTC.

In the case of this clonotype: A much more abundant neighbour one base away suggests this may be a read error. CDR3 nucleotide sequence: TGTGCCAGCAGGTGGGGGACAGGCGATTACTACGAGCAGTACTTC. Protein: CASRWGTGDYYEQYF. The chain is built from TRBV7-6 and TRBJ2-7, with 8 bases aligning to TRBD1. The CDR3 is 15 amino acids. The J segment lost 3 bases and the V segment lost 6 bases, leaving 10 bases of the junction unmatched. Germline V CDR1 and CDR2: SGHVS, FNYEAQ.

Comment on this clonotype: At one boundary the junction diverges from the germline segment, which might be a read error. The gene calls are TRBV6-1 and TRBJ1-1; the D is unclear. This CDR3 spans 17 amino acids. Germline V gene data show CDR1 as MNHNS and CDR2 as SASEGT. The CDR3: CASSRLSKGLMNSEAFF. DNA for the CDR3: TGTGCCAGCAGCCGGCTATCTAAGGGTCTCATGAACAGTGAAGCTTTCTTT.

This clonotype has ten or more counts. V usage is TRBV4-3 and J usage is TRBJ2-1; perhaps TRBD1 as D (6 bases). Germline V CDR1 and CDR2: LGHNA, YSLEER. The CDR3 sequence is 16 residues long. V was pared by 4 bases and J by 4 bases, with 17 bases between. The CDR3 spells CASSPAPGTTYNEQFF. The CDR3 DNA reads TGCGCCAGCAGCCCAGCCCCAGGGACAACTTACAATGAGCAGTTCTTC.

As to this clonotype: A much more abundant neighbour one base away suggests this may be a read error. The V and J genes are TRBV7-9 and TRBJ2-7; D is undetermined. The V gene lost 5 bases and the J gene lost 3 bases, with 17 bases spanning the gap. Germline V gives CDR1 SEHNR, CDR2 FQNEAQ (reference sequence). The CDR3 extends over 15 amino acids. The CDR3: CASSPTDTRNYEQYF. As DNA, the CDR3 is TGTGCCAGCAGCCCCACGGATACTCGGAACTACGAGCAGTACTTC. Combining the CDR3 with reference TRBV7-9 and TRBJ2-7 gives the whole variable domain DTGVSQNPRHKITKRGQNVTFRCDPISEHNRLYWYRQTLGQGPEFLTYFQNEAQLEKSRLLSDRFSAERPKGSFSTLEIQRTEQGDSAMYLCASSPTDTRNYEQYFGPGTRLTVT.

In its sample, this clonotype was seen a few times. V is TRBV12-3 or TRBV12-4 and J is TRBJ2-1, with unresolved D. Trimming stripped 3 bases from V and 9 bases from J, with 15 bases between. The CDR3 runs 14 residues. The CDR3 DNA is TGTGCCAGCAGTTTCCTGATAAGGGTGGGTGAGCAGTTCTTC. Its protein is CASSFLIRVGEQFF.

V usage is TRBV18 and J usage is TRBJ2-7, with D maybe TRBD2 (5 bases). V was shortened by 0 bases and J by 2 bases, with 14 bases between the two germline ends. The CDR3 contains 16 residues. Germline loops: CDR1 KGHSH, CDR2 LQKENI. The CDR3 DNA is TGTGCCAGCTCACCACCGGCTAGCCGGAGGCCCTACGAGCAGTACTTC. Translated: CASSPPASRRPYEQYF. Looking up the rest from reference TRBV18 and TRBJ2-7 gives the full variable domain: NAGVMQNPRHLVRRRGQEARLRCSPMKGHSHVYWYRQLPEEGLKFMVYLQKENIIDESGMPKERFSAEFPKEGPSILRIQQVVRGDSAAYFCASSPPASRRPYEQYFGPGTRLTVT.

On this clonotype: This clone may be a read error of a much larger clone one base away. The J gene is TRBJ2-1, the V gene TRBV19; the D gene is possibly TRBD2 (6 bases). CDR3 size: 14 residues. The germline V gene encodes CDR1 LNHDA and CDR2 SQIVND (reference sequence). CDR3: CASSKVAGTLGQLF. As DNA, the CDR3 is TGTGCCAGTAGTAAGGTCGCAGGGACTCTAGGGCAGCTCTTC. Filled out from reference TRBV19 and TRBJ2-1, the complete variable domain reads DGGITQSPKYLFRKEGQNVTLSCEQNLNHDAMYWYRQDPGQGLRLIYYSQIVNDFQKGDIAEGYSVSREKKESFPLTVTSAQKNPTAFYLCASSKVAGTLGQLFGPGTRLTVL.

This clonotype was seen repeatedly, ten times or more. The chain is built from TRBV7-6 and TRBJ2-1; 16 bases map to TRBD2. Per germline, CDR1 SGHVS and CDR2 FNYEAQ. The CDR3 covers 19 residues. With V trimmed by 1 base and J by 7 bases, 10 bases remained unmatched. This CDR3 is CASSLGRKGLAGGPNEQFF. Here the CDR3 DNA reads TGTGCCAGCAGCTTAGGCAGGAAGGGACTAGCGGGAGGGCCTAATGAGCAGTTCTTC. The full variable domain, rest sourced from reference TRBV7-6 and TRBJ2-1, is GAGVSQSPRYKVTKRGQDVALRCDPISGHVSLYWYRQALGQGPEFLTYFNYEAQQDKSGLPNDRFSAERPEGSISTLTIQRTEQRDSAMYRCASSLGRKGLAGGPNEQFFGPGTRLTVL.

This clonotype was observed many times. The V and J genes are TRBV7-9 and TRBJ2-7, with 10 bases that match TRBD1. The CDR3 has 16 amino acids. Germline lookup yields CDR1 SEHNR and CDR2 FQNEAQ (reference sequence). Losses at the gene ends were 0 bases for V and 3 bases for J; bases not matched to a gene: 5. The CDR3 sequence: CASSLALGTGDYEQYF. The CDR3 DNA reads as TGTGCCAGCAGCTTAGCGCTCGGGACAGGGGACTACGAGCAGTACTTC.